Below, 29 T cell receptor beta chains from the same sample are listed, as sequenced in a study of tissue T cells after allogeneic stem cell transplantation. Produced via immunoSEQ multiplex PCR; TCRdb's table is partial and in-frame only. This table has thousands of clones, about half appearing once. Specified time point: mouse harvest day 7 after allogeneic transplant. Mouse grafts combined 10^7 T-cell-depleted bone marrow cells with 10^6 splenic CD5+ T cells. The sequenced sample consisted of gut tissue. These receptors were taken from a female BALB/c mouse given C57BL/6 T cells with graft-versus-host disease after an allogeneic hematopoietic cell transplant.

This clone was seen more than once but under ten times. Gene names and germline match the mouse. The read ends 1 residue before the CDR3 terminus; that terminus is restored from the germline J gene. The chain links TRBV12-1 to TRBJ2-4; D possibly corresponds to TRBD2 (6 bases). This CDR3 has 15 residues. Germline V gene sequence: CDR1 SGHSN, CDR2 HYEKVE. The ends were cut back, 1 base at V and 0 bases at J, with 10 bases in the middle. The CDR3 DNA, read in part, is TGTGCCAGCTCTCTGGGGGGTCCTAGTCAAAACACCTTGTAC. It codes for CASSLGGPSQNTLY. The whole CDR3 protein reads CASSLGGPSQNTLYF.

With respect to this clone: Gene names are mouse gene names. The missing CDR3 end, 1 residue past where the read stops, is filled in from the germline J gene. V is TRBV26 and J is TRBJ1-3; the D is unclear. CDR1 and CDR2 (germline): KGHPV, FQNQEV (reference sequence). V lost 6 bases, J lost 0 bases, and 9 bases lay in between. The CDR3 length is 14 residues. Incomplete CDR3 DNA: TGTGCCAGCAGCCTCACAAATTCTGGAAATACGCTCTAT. This translates into CASSLTNSGNTLY. The complete CDR3 reads CASSLTNSGNTLYF.

This clone is judged medium-sized. Genes and germline come from the mouse. Read sequence stops 1 residue before the CDR3 end, and the germline J gene provides the missing end. The V call is TRBV12-1, the J call TRBJ1-2; D gene uncertain. Germline V gene lookup returns CDR1 SGHSN and CDR2 HYEKVE. This CDR3 spans 13 amino acids. Trimming removed 1 base from V and 3 bases from J, with 8 bases in between. CDR3 bases read: TGTGCCAGCTCTCTGGGGAGGGACTCCGACTACACC. Its translation is CASSLGRDSDYT. The whole CDR3 sequence reads CASSLGRDSDYTF. The full variable domain, rest sourced from reference TRBV12-1 and TRBJ1-2, is DSGVVQSPRHIIKEKGGRSVLTCIPISGHSNVVWYQQTLGKELKFLIQHYEKVERDKGFLPSRFSVQQFDDYHSEMNMSALELEDSAMYFCASSLGRDSDYTFGSGTRLLVI.

This clone was counted a few times. The genes and germline here are from mouse. The read terminates 1 residue before the CDR3 end, so the remaining end is supplied by the germline J gene. The gene calls are TRBV26 and TRBJ1-4, with D unclear. The CDR3 consists of 14 residues. Trimming removed 0 bases at V and 2 bases at J, with 4 bases between. Germline CDR1 and CDR2: KGHPV and FQNQEV (reference sequence). The chain's CDR3 is CASSLSWSNERLFF. CDR3 bases read: TGTGCCAGCAGTCTGTCATGGTCCAACGAAAGATTATTT.

In regard to this clone: The germline and genes are mouse ones. Sequencing ends 1 residue short of the CDR3 end; the germline J gene provides the rest. V and J are TRBV23 and TRBJ2-4; the D segment call TRBD1 is taken from the table without a DNA check. Germline CDR1 KGHTA, CDR2 FQNQQP. The CDR3 length is 12 residues. The chain's CDR3 is CSSSQTENTLYF. The sequenced CDR3 bases are TGCTCCAGCAGTCAAACAGAAAACACCTTGTAC.

This clone was seen a few times. Mouse germline and gene names are used. The CDR3 end is not reached by the read, which stops 1 residue before it; the germline J gene fills it in. The rearrangement joins TRBV24 to TRBJ2-1; D might be TRBD2 (6 bases). The V end lost 6 bases, the J end lost 0 bases, and 9 bases lay between the germline ends. Germline V CDR1 and CDR2: KGHTA, FRNEEI. This CDR3 is 14 amino acids long. The CDR3 loop reads CASRGGLNYAEQFF. The sequenced part of the CDR3 DNA is TGTGCCAGCAGGGGGGGACTTAACTATGCTGAGCAGTTC.

Details on this clone: Mouse names are used for the genes. The read terminates 1 residue before the CDR3 end, so the remaining end is supplied by the germline J gene. The chain carries TRBV26 and TRBJ2-1; TRBD2 is a possible D gene (6 bases). V dropped 4 bases and J dropped 3 bases, with 10 bases sitting between them. The CDR3 runs 14 residues. Germline CDR1 reads KGHPV; CDR2 reads FQNQEV (reference sequence). CDR3 DNA, as far as it was read: TGTGCCAGCAGTCCACTACTGGGCTATGCTGAGCAGTTC. It codes for CASSPLLGYAEQF. The whole CDR3 sequence reads CASSPLLGYAEQFF.

In regard to this clone: Each gene name is a mouse one. The read stops 1 residue short of the end of the CDR3; the missing end is completed from the germline J gene. V and J are TRBV3 and TRBJ2-4; 8 nucleotides align to TRBD1. There are 13 residues in the CDR3. Germline lookup yields CDR1 SNHLY and CDR2 FYNGKV (reference sequence). The V segment lost 4 bases and the J segment 4 bases; nucleotides outside the gene matches: 1. The DNA read from the CDR3 is TGTGCCAGCAGCTCGACAGGGGAAAACACCTTGTAC. This sequence encodes CASSSTGENTLY. The CDR3 reads in full as CASSSTGENTLYF.

To note about this clone: Gene names and germline match the mouse. The read ends 1 residue early relative to the CDR3; the germline J gene fills the gap. The chain uses TRBV13-2 and TRBJ2-5; possible D gene TRBD2, 6 bases. From germline, CDR1 is NNHNN and CDR2 SYGAGS (reference sequence). V was clipped by 3 bases and J by 0 bases, with 14 bases between them. The CDR3 totals 16 residues. The sequenced part of the CDR3 DNA is TGTGCCAGCGGTGCCCTCCGACTGGAGAACCAAGACACCCAGTAC. This gives the protein CASGALRLENQDTQY. The CDR3, in full, reads CASGALRLENQDTQYF.

Note on this clone: Any gene name here is a mouse gene name. The CDR3 is cut off 1 residue early in the read; its end comes from the germline J gene. J is TRBJ1-1 and V is TRBV15; TRBD1 might be the D (6 bases). Germline assignment: CDR1 SGHND and CDR2 FRSKSL. The germline V and J ends were trimmed by 3 bases and 3 bases, with 11 bases remaining between them. This CDR3 contains 14 residues. CDR3 sequence reads: CASSFGGADTEVFF. CDR3 DNA, as far as it was read: TGTGCCAGCAGTTTTGGGGGCGCGGACACAGAAGTCTTC.

Turning to this clone: Any gene name here is a mouse gene name. The read comes to an end 1 residue before the CDR3 does, leaving the germline J gene to fill in the end. This sequence joins TRBV12-2 and TRBJ2-5, with D maybe TRBD1 (6 bases). This CDR3 region has 14 residues. From germline, CDR1 is SGHLS and CDR2 HYDKME. The V end was cut by 1 base, the J end by 3 bases, with 10 bases between. CDR3 amino acids: CASSLTGGQDTQYF. CDR3 bases read: TGTGCCAGCTCTCTGACAGGCGGGCAAGACACCCAGTAC.

This clone occurred once. Germline and genes: mouse. The CDR3 sequence is CASSLPGGNTGQLYF. Incomplete CDR3 DNA: TGTGCCAGCAGTCTGCCAGGGGGCAACACCGGGCAGCTCTAC. V usage is TRBV26 and J usage is TRBJ2-2; 8 nucleotides agree with TRBD1. The read terminates 1 residue ahead of where the CDR3 ends, so the germline J gene completes it. The ends lost 2 bases at V and 2 bases at J; junction bases unmatched: 1. The CDR3 totals 15 residues. Germline lookup yields CDR1 KGHPV and CDR2 FQNQEV (reference sequence).

On this clone itself: These gene names are mouse names. The read ends 1 residue early relative to the CDR3; the germline J gene fills the gap. The chain is built from TRBV26 and TRBJ2-1; D possibly matches TRBD1 or TRBD2 (5 bases each). This CDR3 is 16 amino acids long. Per germline, CDR1 KGHPV and CDR2 FQNQEV (reference sequence). The V end was cut by 0 bases, the J end by 3 bases, with 12 bases between. CDR3 DNA (partial): TGTGCCAGCAGTCTGTCGTCGGGACGGACCTATGCTGAGCAGTTC. Amino acids: CASSLSSGRTYAEQF. In full, the CDR3 reads CASSLSSGRTYAEQFF.

Remarks on this clone: One end of the junction is discordant with germline, which a read error may explain. Gene and germline names: mouse. The CDR3 end falls 1 residue outside the read, so it is completed with the germline J gene. V is TRBV26 and J is TRBJ1-3; D is possibly TRBD1 (5 bases). The germline V gene has CDR1 KGHPV and CDR2 FQNQEV (reference sequence). The CDR3 covers 14 residues. CDR3 protein: CASSLGQSGNALYF. Partial CDR3 DNA: TGTGCCAGCAGTCTGGGACAATCTGGAAATGCGCTCTAT.

This clone appeared a few times. Germline and genes here are mouse. The sequenced fragment ends 1 residue before the CDR3 boundary, so the rest is inferred from the germline J gene. The V and J genes are TRBV26 and TRBJ2-7; tentatively, D is TRBD1 (6 bases). Germline-derived CDR1 and CDR2 are KGHPV and FQNQEV (reference sequence). Between the trimmed V and J ends, which lost 3 bases and 7 bases, there was a span of 7 bases. The CDR3 covers 11 residues. The CDR3 reads CASSLGTEQYF. Partial CDR3 DNA: TGTGCCAGCAGTCTCGGGACAGAACAGTAC. Based on the CDR3 plus reference TRBV26 and TRBJ2-7, the full variable domain is NSKVIQTPRYLVKGQGQKAKMRCIPEKGHPVVFWYQQNKNNEFKFLINFQNQEVLQQIDMTEKRFSAECPSNSPCSLEIQSSEAGDSALYLCASSLGTEQYFGPGTRLTVL.

For this clone: Any gene name here is a mouse gene name. The observed sequence ends 1 residue before the CDR3 terminus, with the missing tail filled in from the germline J gene. The chain links TRBV5 to TRBJ2-4, with D tentatively TRBD1 or TRBD2 (6 bases each). The V end was cut by 0 bases, the J end by 2 bases, with 9 bases between. There are 15 residues in the CDR3. Germline V gene data show CDR1 as LGHNA and CDR2 as YNLKQL (reference sequence). The CDR3 loop is CASSQDWGLQNTLYF. CDR3 DNA, as far as it was read: TGTGCCAGCAGCCAAGATTGGGGGCTTCAAAACACCTTGTAC.

As to this clone: Gene names and germline match the mouse. The CDR3 extends 1 residue past the end of the read, so its final part is completed from the germline J gene. V and J are TRBV24 and TRBJ1-3; D gene uncertain. CDR3 length equals 14 residues. In germline, CDR1 is KGHTA, CDR2 FRNEEI. With 1 base removed from V and 0 bases from J, the gap between germline ends came to 4 bases. The sequenced part of the CDR3 DNA is TGTGCCAGCAGTCTGTCAGTTTCTGGAAATACGCTCTAT. Translating it yields CASSLSVSGNTLY. The entire CDR3 protein reads CASSLSVSGNTLYF.

About this clone: Each gene name is a mouse one. CDR3 DNA (partial): TGTGCCAGCGGTGATGCAGCTTCTGGAAATACGCTCTAT. Its translation: CASGDAASGNTLY. The complete CDR3 sequence is CASGDAASGNTLYF. This chain connects TRBV13-2 to TRBJ1-3; D remains unclear. The read stops 1 residue short of the end of the CDR3; the missing end is completed from the germline J gene. V was trimmed by 0 bases and J by 0 bases, leaving 4 bases between them. Germline V lookup: CDR1 NNHNN, CDR2 SYGAGS (reference sequence). CDR3 size: 14 residues.

There are a few counts of this clone. Gene names follow the mouse nomenclature. With the read ending 1 residue before the CDR3 end, the germline J gene is used to fill in that end. The chain links TRBV26 to TRBJ1-1, with 7 bases matching TRBD1. CDR1 is KGHPV and CDR2 is FQNQEV in the germline V gene (reference sequence). V dropped 6 bases and J dropped 4; count of bases not matched to a gene: 5. CDR3 length: 13 amino acids. The CDR3 bases that were read are TGTGCCAGCAGCCTACAGGGGCCCACAGAAGTCTTC. Protein: CASSLQGPTEVF. The full CDR3 is CASSLQGPTEVFF. Based on the CDR3 plus reference TRBV26 and TRBJ1-1, the full variable domain is NSKVIQTPRYLVKGQGQKAKMRCIPEKGHPVVFWYQQNKNNEFKFLINFQNQEVLQQIDMTEKRFSAECPSNSPCSLEIQSSEAGDSALYLCASSLQGPTEVFFGKGTRLTVV.

A word on this clone: Gene names denote mouse genes. Coverage ceases 1 residue before the CDR3 finishes, and the germline J gene fills in the end. V and J are TRBV26 and TRBJ2-2, with 7 bases lining up with TRBD1. Germline trimming cut 2 bases from V and 0 bases from J; bases unmatched to any gene: 0. This CDR3 has 15 amino acids. Per germline, CDR1 KGHPV and CDR2 FQNQEV (reference sequence). The CDR3 region is CASSLGTANTGQLYF. The sequenced part of the CDR3 DNA is TGTGCCAGCAGTCTGGGGACAGCAAACACCGGGCAGCTCTAC.

A word on this clone: Any gene name here is a mouse gene name. The CDR3 goes on 1 residue after the read ends, and that part is filled in from the germline J gene. The rearrangement links TRBV26 to TRBJ2-5; 8 bases line up with TRBD2. Trimming removed 3 bases from V and 4 bases from J; junction bases left unmatched: 6. Per the germline V gene, CDR1 is KGHPV and CDR2 is FQNQEV (reference sequence). The CDR3 extends over 15 amino acids. This chain's CDR3 is CASSLSAWGEDTQYF. CDR3 bases read: TGTGCCAGCAGTCTAAGTGCCTGGGGGGAAGACACCCAGTAC.

A word on this clone: Each gene name is a mouse one. The read halts 1 residue ahead of the CDR3 end, with the missing end drawn from the germline J gene. This chain uses TRBV3 with TRBJ2-5; 12 positions match TRBD2. The CDR3 totals 15 residues. CDR1 is SNHLY, CDR2 FYNGKV, per germline (reference sequence). The V segment lost 5 bases and the J segment 0 bases; nucleotides outside the gene matches: 0. This chain's CDR3 is CASSDWGGNQDTQYF. The sequenced part of the CDR3 DNA is TGTGCCAGCAGCGACTGGGGGGGCAACCAAGACACCCAGTAC.

This clone is termed medium-sized. The listed genes are named as in mouse. The DNA ends 1 residue before the CDR3 does, and the rest of the CDR3 is filled in from the germline J gene. This rearrangement joins TRBV19 to TRBJ2-5, with TRBD2 identical over 8 bases. Germline CDR1 FNHDT, CDR2 SITEND (reference sequence). V was pared by 2 bases and J by 6 bases, with 5 bases of the junction left unmatched. The CDR3 is 14 amino acids. CDR3 protein: CASSIGTGGDTQYF. The part of the CDR3 DNA that was read is TGTGCCAGCAGTATCGGGACTGGTGGGGACACCCAGTAC.

A note on this clone: Germline and genes here are mouse. Read coverage stops 1 residue before the CDR3 terminus; the germline J gene supplies the remainder. The chain has TRBV23 and TRBJ2-4; the D call TRBD1 from the table was never checked on the DNA. CDR3 length equals 16 residues. The germline gives CDR1 KGHTA, CDR2 FQNQQP. The CDR3 reads CSSSIGTGRVQNTLYF. Partial CDR3 DNA: TGCTCCAGCAGTATTGGGACAGGGAGAGTTCAAAACACCTTGTAC.

Concerning this clone: Mouse gene names and germline throughout. The CDR3 end lies 1 residue beyond the end of the read and is filled in from the germline J gene. The chain is built from TRBV5 and TRBJ2-3, with a tentative D call TRBD2 (7 bases). The V end lost 2 bases, the J end lost 3 bases, and 12 bases lay between the germline ends. The CDR3 has 15 amino acids. Germline CDR1 reads LGHNA; CDR2 reads YNLKQL (reference sequence). CDR3 sequence reads: CASSQSKGGAETLYF. The CDR3 DNA, read in part, is TGTGCCAGCAGCCAATCCAAGGGGGGGGCAGAAACGCTGTAT.

Comments on this clone: Gene names refer to mouse genes. The read ends 1 residue before the CDR3 terminus; that terminus is restored from the germline J gene. J is TRBJ1-1 and V is TRBV16; D gene unclear. CDR1 is SGHSA and CDR2 is FRNQAP in the germline V gene. CDR3 size: 13 residues. V lost 3 bases to trimming and J lost 4 bases, with 9 bases between them. CDR3 DNA (partial): TGTGCAAGCAGCTTCGTGGGTTCCACAGAAGTCTTC. Translated: CASSFVGSTEVF. The whole CDR3 sequence reads CASSFVGSTEVFF.

As to this clone: Gene names are mouse gene names. The read is 1 residue too short to cover the CDR3 end, so that end is filled in from the germline J gene. The chain has TRBV26 and TRBJ1-4, with 8 bases that match TRBD1. Germline V gene lookup returns CDR1 KGHPV and CDR2 FQNQEV (reference sequence). The ends lost 1 base at V and 6 bases at J; junction bases unmatched: 4. The CDR3 loop spans 15 amino acids. CDR3 bases read: TGTGCCAGCAGTCTGTGGGCCAGGGGGCACGAAAGATTATTT. It yields the protein CASSLWARGHERLF. The full CDR3 protein is CASSLWARGHERLFF.

In regard to this clone: Any gene name here is a mouse gene name. The CDR3 end falls 1 residue outside the read, so it is completed with the germline J gene. V and J are TRBV23 and TRBJ1-3; TRBD1 is taken as the D call from the table, unchecked against the DNA. CDR1 KGHTA and CDR2 FQNQQP come from the germline V gene. The CDR3 totals 16 residues. CDR3 sequence reads: CSSSQSQQGAGNTLYF. CDR3 DNA, as far as it was read: TGCTCCAGCAGTCAATCCCAACAGGGGGCTGGAAATACGCTCTAT.

Points on this clone: Here the gene names and germline are mouse. The CDR3 is CASSLQGYSGNTLYF. The sequenced part of the CDR3 DNA is TGTGCCAGCAGTCTACAGGGGTATTCTGGAAATACGCTCTAT. The V call is TRBV26, the J call TRBJ1-3, with 7 bases lining up with TRBD1. The read stops 1 residue short of the end of the CDR3; the missing end is completed from the germline J gene. The J segment lost 0 bases and the V segment lost 3 bases, leaving 2 bases of the junction unmatched. The CDR3 consists of 15 residues. Germline V gene lookup returns CDR1 KGHPV and CDR2 FQNQEV (reference sequence).